Below, one TCR beta chain is given with its context. Antigen unknown. Germline lookup yields CDR1 SEHNR and CDR2 FQNEAQ (reference sequence). V shed 4 bases, J shed 7 bases, and the junction held 10 bases outside the gene matches. This CDR3 region has 16 residues. The sample comes from a study of T-cell memory formation after mild COVID-19. The overall study: TCR clustering was largely donor specific.

In TCRdb, the 5' RACE reads were re-called with MiXCR into one record per CDR3 protein. The table lists about 390,000 distinct CDR3 sequences, 20% to 25% of them singletons, with under 15% in the top ten. Study-wide findings and caveats: Some clones that responded turned up in pre-infection memory, which suggests that cross-reactive memory joined in.

Sequenced material: PBMCs or a T cell subset sorted from them (not recorded which). The chain uses TRBV7-9 and TRBJ2-1, with 10 positions matching TRBD2. The TCR sequence derives from an adult woman who had mild COVID-19 (a few samples of this study predate the infection). Cell type and time point are not known. The CDR3 nucleotides are TGTGCCAGCAGCTCCCAACTAGCGGGGACTAAGAATGAGCAGTTCTTC. This gives the protein CASSSQLAGTKNEQFF. The full variable domain, rest sourced from reference TRBV7-9 and TRBJ2-1, is DTGVSQNPRHKITKRGQNVTFRCDPISEHNRLYWYRQTLGQGPEFLTYFQNEAQLEKSRLLSDRFSAERPKGSFSTLEIQRTEQGDSAMYLCASSSQLAGTKNEQFFGPGTRLTVL.